This T cell receptor beta chain stems from a study of T cells in Graves' hyperthyroidism and ophthalmopathy. This clonotype was seen only a few times. Antigen: not known. The investigators amplified TCR beta CDR3 regions from RNA transcripts. Primed by the HTBI set, a first-round RT-PCR was run on the TCR CDR3. From the multiplex PCR reads, TCRdb called clonotypes with MiXCR, one entry per CDR3 protein. Here the sample spans 700,000 or so distinct CDR3 sequences, 13% to 15% being singletons. Study-level points and caveats: Most clonotypes expanded in thyroid above 0.001 were likewise present in blood.

Uncontrolled infection, other autoimmune disease, pregnancy or lactation barred patients from enrollment. The diagnoses drew upon clinical symptoms, serum thyroxine and TRAb, thyroid ultrasound and orbital computed tomography. The source is a woman in her forties or fifties with Graves' ophthalmopathy. Sequenced sample: blood.

The CDR3, as DNA: TGTGCCAGCAGCCAAGAGGGAAGGGGGGAAAAACTGTTTTTT. It specifies CASSQEGRGEKLFF. The chain employs TRBV4-2 and TRBJ1-4; D may be TRBD1 (6 bases). The germline V gene has CDR1 LGHNA and CDR2 YNFKEQ. This CDR3 is 14 amino acids long. Trimming stripped 0 bases from V and 8 bases from J, with 10 bases between.